This T cell receptor beta chain was retrieved from a study of T cell repertoires in cytomegalovirus infection. On the study more broadly: Use of recently identified HLA-C-restricted and well-studied HLA-B-restricted CMV epitopes was part of the study. Shared public TCR beta signatures pointed to both CMV infection and a matching HLA type.

In the case of this clonotype: Its antigen remains unknown.

CDR3 size: 16 residues. V was clipped by 3 bases and J by 4 bases, with 16 bases between them. Germline lookup yields CDR1 LNHDA and CDR2 SQIVND (reference sequence). In TCRdb, the reads were re-called with MiXCR into one record per CDR3 protein. The table lists tens of thousands of distinct CDR3 sequences, 35% to 50% of them singletons. The rearrangement joins TRBV19 to TRBJ1-5; D remains ambiguous. The receptor comes from a human donor in good health (CMV status not recorded). Some clones in this sample may be carry-over from other donors' samples. This sample comprised CD8+ T cells from cultured PBMCs, obtained from culture after CMV antigen stimulation. CDR3 loop: CASSITGLLDNQPQHF. The CDR3 DNA follows: TGTGCCAGTAGTATTACCGGACTCCTCGATAATCAGCCCCAGCATTTT.